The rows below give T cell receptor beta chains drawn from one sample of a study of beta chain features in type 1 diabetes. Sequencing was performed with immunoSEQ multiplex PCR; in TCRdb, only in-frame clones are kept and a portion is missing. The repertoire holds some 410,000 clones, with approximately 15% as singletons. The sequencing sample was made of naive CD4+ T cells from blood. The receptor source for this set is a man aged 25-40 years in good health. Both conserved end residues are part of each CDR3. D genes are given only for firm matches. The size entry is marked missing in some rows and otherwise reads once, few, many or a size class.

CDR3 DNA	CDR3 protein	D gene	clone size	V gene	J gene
TGTGCCAGCAGCTCCGGGGCGCCTTCTGGGGCCAACGTCCTGACTTTC	CASSSGAPSGANVLTF	.	few	TRBV7-2	TRBJ2-6
TGCGCCAGCAGCACGGACAGGGCTGGGGAGACCCAGTACTTC	CASSTDRAGETQYF	TRBD1	.	TRBV5-1	TRBJ2-5
TGTGCCAGCAGTCCACGTGTGGAGGGGCACTATGGCTACACCTTC	CASSPRVEGHYGYTF	.	.	TRBV27	TRBJ1-2
TGTGCCAGCAGTTTGATGACCGGATCCTCTGGGGCCAACGTCCTGACTTTC	CASSLMTGSSGANVLTF	.	once	TRBV27	TRBJ2-6
TGTGCCAGCAGTGGGGCCGGGCCTGGAAACTATGGCTACACCTTC	CASSGAGPGNYGYTF	.	few	TRBV25-1	TRBJ1-2
TGTGCCAGCAGCGTAGAACAGAACACAGATACGCAGTATTTT	CASSVEQNTDTQYF	.	few	TRBV9	TRBJ2-3
TGCGCCAGCAGCTTGGCCGGGACCGACTCCTACGAGCAGTACTTC	CASSLAGTDSYEQYF	.	.	TRBV5-1	TRBJ2-7
TGCGCCAGCAGCCAAGGAAACAGGGGGAACACTGAAGCTTTCTTT	CASSQGNRGNTEAFF	TRBD1	.	TRBV4-1	TRBJ1-1
TGTGCCAGCAGCTTAGTAAACACCGGGGAGCTGTTTTTT	CASSLVNTGELFF	.	.	TRBV11-2	TRBJ2-2
TGTGCCAGCAGTTCCGGGACAGGGCTGCTGTTTTTT	CASSSGTGLLFF	TRBD1	.	TRBV7-2	TRBJ2-2
TGTGCCAGCAGCTCCAGACTGATTGAAGCTTTCTTT	CASSSRLIEAFF	.	.	TRBV7-2	TRBJ1-1
TGTGCCATCAGTGAGAACGGGCGGAACCCTCGGGGTGGCTACACCTTC	CAISENGRNPRGGYTF	.	few	TRBV10-3	TRBJ1-2
TGTGCCAGCAGCAGCAGGGGAGCGGCTAAAGTGGAGACCCAGTACTTC	CASSSRGAAKVETQYF	.	.	TRBV7-8	TRBJ2-5
TGTGCCAGCAGCTTGCGTGAAGCTTTCTTT	CASSLREAFF	.	.	TRBV7-9	TRBJ1-1
TGTGCCAGCAGCTTAATAGCGGGGAACAATGAGCAGTTCTTC	CASSLIAGNNEQFF	TRBD2	few	TRBV7-9	TRBJ2-1
TGTGCCTGGAGTGAAAGGTACTATGGCTACACCTTC	CAWSERYYGYTF	.	.	TRBV30	TRBJ1-2
TGTGCCACCAGCAGAGATCTGGGGTCTAGCGGGAGGGCCTTGCCAGATACGCAGTATTTT	CATSRDLGSSGRALPDTQYF	TRBD2	.	TRBV15	TRBJ2-3
TGTGCCAGCAGTCAGGACCCCAATCAGCCCCAGCATTTT	CASSQDPNQPQHF	.	few	TRBV7-9	TRBJ1-5
TGCGCCAGCAGCCAAGCACGAGATACGCAGTATTTT	CASSQARDTQYF	.	.	TRBV4-1	TRBJ2-3
TGTGCCTGGAGTAGGGTTAGCGGATTCACCGGGGAGCTGTTTTTT	CAWSRVSGFTGELFF	.	.	TRBV30	TRBJ2-2
TGTGCCAGCAGCTTGGTAGGGACTGGGAACACCGGGGAGCTGTTTTTT	CASSLVGTGNTGELFF	.	.	TRBV7-6	TRBJ2-2
TGTGCCAGCAGCTCAGGGTTAGGATATGGCTACACCTTC	CASSSGLGYGYTF	.	few	TRBV2	TRBJ1-2
TGTGCCAGCAGCACAGACCAGAGAGGAAAACTGTTTTTT	CASSTDQRGKLFF	.	.	TRBV7-9	TRBJ1-4
TGTGCCAGCAGCGGGAGCTCCTACAATGAGCAGTTCTTC	CASSGSSYNEQFF	.	.	TRBV9	TRBJ2-1
TGTGCCAGCAGCTCTAGCGGGAGACACCTCACCAATGAGCAGTTCTTC	CASSSSGRHLTNEQFF	TRBD2	.	TRBV7-2	TRBJ2-1
TGCGCCAGCAGCCAAGAGGCGAACACTAGATCCTACGAGCAGTACTTC	CASSQEANTRSYEQYF	.	.	TRBV4-1	TRBJ2-7
TGTGCCAGCAGCTTGGGGACAGGGGGCTCTGGAAACACCATATATTTT	CASSLGTGGSGNTIYF	TRBD1	few	TRBV7-9	TRBJ1-3
TGCGCCAGCAGCCAAGATGGTGGCAGCTATTCACCCCTCCACTTT	CASSQDGGSYSPLHF	.	few	TRBV4-1	TRBJ1-6
TGTGCCAGCAGTGTATTAGGGGGGAATCAGCCCCAGCATTTT	CASSVLGGNQPQHF	.	few	TRBV25-1	TRBJ1-5
TGTGCCACCAGCAGACTCAGGGGGCAGCAAGAGACCCAGTACTTC	CATSRLRGQQETQYF	TRBD1	.	TRBV15	TRBJ2-5
TGTGCCACCAGCAGAGATGGGGCCGGGACTAGCGGGAGTTGGTCGTGGAATGAGCAGTTCTTC	CATSRDGAGTSGSWSWNEQFF	TRBD2	.	TRBV15	TRBJ2-1
TGTGCCAGCTCCAGGGGGTCAGGGACAGATACGCAGTATTTT	CASSRGSGTDTQYF	TRBD1	few	TRBV7-2	TRBJ2-3
TGTGCCAGCAGACATAAGCGGAGCTCCTACAATGAGCAGTTCTTC	CASRHKRSSYNEQFF	.	few	TRBV6-1	TRBJ2-1
TGCAGCGTTGGTCGGACAGTTTTGAACACTGAAGCTTTCTTT	CSVGRTVLNTEAFF	.	few	TRBV29-1	TRBJ1-1
TGTGCCAGCAGCGCCTCAGGAGGACTAGCGGGAGATCGTACAGATACGCAGTATTTT	CASSASGGLAGDRTDTQYF	TRBD2	.	TRBV9	TRBJ2-3
TGTGCCAGCAGCGGCCGGACAGGGCACACAGATACGCAGTATTTT	CASSGRTGHTDTQYF	TRBD1	.	TRBV11-2	TRBJ2-3
TGTGCCAGCAGTTTGACAGGTGGGCGAACTGAAGCTTTCTTT	CASSLTGGRTEAFF	.	.	TRBV7-9	TRBJ1-1
TGTGCCAGCAGCACCCGGCTAGCGGGGGGCACAGATACGCAGTATTTT	CASSTRLAGGTDTQYF	TRBD2	.	TRBV7-2	TRBJ2-3
TGTGCCTGGAGTTTGTGGGGGAACACTGAAGCTTTCTTT	CAWSLWGNTEAFF	.	many	TRBV30	TRBJ1-1
TGTGCCAGCAGGGTAAAGGACAGCTCCTACGAGCAGTACTTC	CASRVKDSSYEQYF	.	few	TRBV5-6	TRBJ2-7
TGTGCCATCAGAGCCAGACCACTAGCGGGAGCGGAGGACACCGGGGAGCTGTTTTTT	CAIRARPLAGAEDTGELFF	TRBD2	.	TRBV10-3	TRBJ2-2
TGTGCCAGCAGCTTGGAGATACAGGGAGGGAACACTGAAGCTTTCTTT	CASSLEIQGGNTEAFF	.	.	TRBV5-4	TRBJ1-1
TGCGCCAGCAGCCAAGAGTGGGGGGAGGAGACCCAGTACTTC	CASSQEWGEETQYF	.	few	TRBV4-1	TRBJ2-5
TGTGCCAGCAGCTTTTGGGGGGCGCCAGAGACCCAGTACTTC	CASSFWGAPETQYF	.	.	TRBV7-2	TRBJ2-5
TGTGCCAGCAGTGAATTTGGGGGTGGGACCCAGTACTTC	CASSEFGGGTQYF	.	few	TRBV25-1	TRBJ2-5
TGTGCCAGCAGTTACGGGACAGGGGAGAACATTCAGTACTTC	CASSYGTGENIQYF	TRBD1	.	TRBV6-5	TRBJ2-4
TGTGCCAGCTCGTCTGACCCCCACGGGGAGCTGTTTTTT	CASSSDPHGELFF	.	.	TRBV9	TRBJ2-2
TGTGCCAGCAGCGGACCGCGACTAGAGGGGGACCAAGAGACCCAATACTTC	CASSGPRLEGDQETQYF	.	.	TRBV7-2	TRBJ2-5
TGTGCCAGCAGCTTAGTAGAGGTGGTAATCACCGGGGAGCTGTTTTTT	CASSLVEVVITGELFF	.	few	TRBV7-2	TRBJ2-2
TGTGCCAGCAGCTTCTATCGCGGGAACAATGAGCAGTTCTTC	CASSFYRGNNEQFF	.	.	TRBV7-9	TRBJ2-1